Below, 27 T cell receptor beta chains from the same sample are listed, as sequenced in a study of T-cell reconstitution after alpha-beta-depleted transplantation in children. It was with unique molecular identifiers that the TCRbeta library was prepared. TCRdb fed the PCR reads into MiXCR, producing one record per CDR3 protein. The sample lists around 960,000 distinct CDR3 sequences; about 30% were seen once. The sequenced sample was PBMCs, mostly from graft donor cells, obtained 360 days after TCRalphabeta/CD19-depleted stem cell transplant. Every receptor here comes from a boy under two years old who had a stem cell transplant for SCID, so the T cells may come from the graft donor.

The J gene is TRBJ2-1, the V gene TRBV4-1; 7 bases line up with TRBD1. The CDR3 consists of 12 residues. Per the germline V gene, CDR1 is MGHRA and CDR2 is YSYEKL. The J segment lost 10 bases and the V segment lost 1 base, leaving 1 base of the junction unmatched. The CDR3 DNA follows: TGCGCCAGCAGCCAAGCGACAGGGGAGCAGTTCTTC. Translation: CASSQATGEQFF.

The gene calls are TRBV11-1 and TRBJ2-3, with D maybe TRBD2 (6 bases). Trimming shortened V by 6 bases and J by 1 base, and 11 bases separated the two germline ends. Germline-derived CDR1 and CDR2 are SGHAT and FQDESV (reference sequence). The CDR3 sequence is 14 residues long. The CDR3 is CASRLGGGTDTQYF. The CDR3, as DNA: TGTGCCAGCAGGCTCGGAGGGGGCACAGATACGCAGTATTTT. Supplemented by reference TRBV11-1 and TRBJ2-3, the full variable domain reads EAEVAQSPRYKITEKSQAVAFWCDPISGHATLYWYRQILGQGPELLVQFQDESVVDDSQLPKDRFSAERLKGVDSTLKIQPAELGDSAMYLCASRLGGGTDTQYFGPGTRLTVL.

At least ten counts were recorded for this clonotype. This rearrangement joins TRBV4-1 to TRBJ2-5; TRBD1 matches at 7 bases. Trimming cost V 2 bases and J 5 bases; bases outside gene matches: 8. The CDR3 is 15 amino acids. Per germline, CDR1 MGHRA and CDR2 YSYEKL. CDR3 nucleotide sequence: TGCGCCAGCAGCCAAATGACAGGGTTATGGGAGACCCAGTACTTC. This sequence encodes CASSQMTGLWETQYF.

This clonotype has ten or more counts. The V and J genes are TRBV2 and TRBJ2-1, with D tentatively TRBD2 (5 bases). The germline CDR1 and CDR2 sequences are SNHLY and FYNNEI. V gave up 0 bases and J gave up 5 bases, with 11 bases separating them. The CDR3 spans 15 residues. Here the CDR3 reads CASSEAWLANNEQFF. The CDR3 DNA follows: TGTGCCAGCAGTGAAGCGTGGCTAGCAAACAATGAGCAGTTCTTC.

Regarding this clonotype: An end of the junction differs from the germline gene, which may be a read error. The V and J genes are TRBV10-3 and TRBJ2-7, with D tentatively TRBD2 (6 bases). Per the germline V gene, CDR1 is ENHRY and CDR2 is SYGVKD. This CDR3 has 14 residues. This CDR3 reads CATSPAGGAYEQYF. The DNA of the CDR3 is TGTGCCACCAGTCCTGCCGGGGGTGCCTACGAGCAGTACTTC.

V gene TRBV27 combines with J gene TRBJ2-4; D may match TRBD1 or TRBD2 (6 bases each). The germline gives CDR1 MNHEY, CDR2 SMNVEV (reference sequence). Trimming removed 6 bases from V and 0 bases from J, with 15 bases in between. The CDR3 extends over 16 amino acids. The CDR3 loop is CASRERGDLAKNIQYF. The CDR3 region has the DNA TGTGCCAGCAGAGAGAGGGGGGACCTAGCCAAAAACATTCAGTACTTC.

The chain combines TRBV7-9 with TRBJ2-1, with 10 bases identical to TRBD2. The CDR3 is 17 amino acids. The germline gives CDR1 SEHNR, CDR2 FQNEAQ (reference sequence). Losses at the gene ends were 2 bases for V and 5 bases for J; bases not matched to a gene: 9. The CDR3 DNA follows: TGTGCCAGCAGCTTAATACTAGCGGGGTGGACGGACAATGAGCAGTTCTTC. This codes for CASSLILAGWTDNEQFF.

This clonotype was detected only a few times. The chain links TRBV5-1 to TRBJ2-1, with 7 positions matching TRBD2. Trimming at V came to 2 bases and at J to 6 bases, leaving 8 bases not matched to a gene. Germline V gene data show CDR1 as SGHRS and CDR2 as YFSETQ. The CDR3 runs 15 residues. As DNA, the CDR3 is TGCGCCAGCAGCTTAGGCGGGGGTAAGAGCAATGAGCAGTTCTTC. This encodes CASSLGGGKSNEQFF.

V usage is TRBV29-1 and J usage is TRBJ1-1; no clear D. The V end lost 6 bases, the J end lost 0 bases, and 14 bases lay between the germline ends. The CDR3 contains 14 residues. Germline values: CDR1 SQVTM, CDR2 ANQGSEA. The DNA of the CDR3 is TGCAGCGTGGCCCGGCAAGGTTTGAACACTGAAGCTTTCTTT. Translation gives CSVARQGLNTEAFF.

V gene TRBV20-1 combines with J gene TRBJ2-7; D is possibly TRBD1 (6 bases). V shed 4 bases and J shed 4 bases, with 11 bases lying between them. Germline V gives CDR1 DFQATT, CDR2 SNEGSKA (reference sequence). The CDR3 totals 12 residues. The CDR3 DNA is TGCAGTGCTACAGGGGTTGGGTACGAGCAGTACTTC. Protein sequence: CSATGVGYEQYF.

The chain employs TRBV5-4 and TRBJ2-3; 9 bases are a match to TRBD1. The CDR3 runs to 14 residues. Trimming cost V 3 bases and J 5 bases; bases outside gene matches: 4. Germline V gene sequence: CDR1 SGHNT, CDR2 YYREEE (reference sequence). Written as DNA, the CDR3 is TGTGCCAGCAGCTGGGACAGGGTGAGAGATACGCAGTATTTT. Translated, it gives CASSWDRVRDTQYF.

The chain recombines TRBV27 with TRBJ2-3, with no clear D. V lost 2 bases and J 0 bases, leaving 6 bases between the germline ends. This CDR3 spans 14 amino acids. Germline CDR1 MNHEY, CDR2 SMNVEV (reference sequence). The CDR3 reads CASSLRLSTDTQYF. In DNA form, the CDR3 reads TGTGCCAGCAGTTTAAGACTTAGCACAGATACGCAGTATTTT.

This clonotype was seen more than once but under ten times. V usage is TRBV5-1 and J usage is TRBJ2-3; the D gene could be TRBD1 or TRBD2 (5 bases each). This CDR3 is built from 15 residues. Germline assignment: CDR1 SGHRS and CDR2 YFSETQ. V lost 4 bases to trimming and J lost 6 bases, with 18 bases between them. CDR3 DNA: TGCGCCAGCAGCCTGACTCGAGGGGCATTGGATACGCAGTATTTT. Its protein is CASSLTRGALDTQYF.

The chain employs TRBV11-3 and TRBJ2-7; D possibly corresponds to TRBD1 (5 bases). Germline V CDR1 and CDR2: SGHNT, YENEEA. The CDR3 extends over 14 amino acids. Trimming cost V 5 bases and J 5 bases, with 16 bases left between them. In DNA form, the CDR3 reads TGTGCCAGCAGCACTACTTCAGGGTCCCACGAGCAGTACTTC. It is translated as CASSTTSGSHEQYF.

This clonotype was detected a few times. This sequence joins TRBV5-1 and TRBJ2-3; possible D gene TRBD1, 5 bases. The ends were cut back, 1 base at V and 3 bases at J, with 15 bases in the middle. The CDR3 runs to 16 residues. Germline CDR1 SGHRS, CDR2 YFSETQ. Here the CDR3 DNA reads TGCGCCAGCAGCTTGCCTGACTGGGCAGGGACAGATACGCAGTATTTT. As protein: CASSLPDWAGTDTQYF. The entire variable domain, with the rest obtained from reference TRBV5-1 and TRBJ2-3, is as follows: KAGVTQTPRYLIKTRGQQVTLSCSPISGHRSVSWYQQTPGQGLQFLFEYFSETQRNKGNFPGRFSGRQFSNSRSEMNVSTLELGDSALYLCASSLPDWAGTDTQYFGPGTRLTVL.

V usage is TRBV11-2 and J usage is TRBJ2-7, with 9 bases matching TRBD1. V dropped 4 bases and J dropped 2; count of bases not matched to a gene: 6. Germline CDR1 is SGHAT and CDR2 is FQNNGV. The CDR3 runs 15 residues. CDR3 sequence (DNA): TGTGCCAGCAGCTGGACAGGGGAAGGGGCCTACGAGCAGTACTTC. Protein sequence: CASSWTGEGAYEQYF.

This clonotype was detected many times. This rearrangement joins TRBV7-2 to TRBJ2-1; 12 bases are a match to TRBD2. The CDR3 is made up of 15 amino acids. The V and J ends lost 4 bases and 6 bases, in that order; junction bases with no gene match: 4. Looked up from germline, CDR1 is SGHTA and CDR2 is FQGNSA. CDR3: CASSSSGGAVNEQFF. Written as DNA, the CDR3 is TGTGCCAGCAGCTCTAGCGGGGGGGCGGTCAATGAGCAGTTCTTC.

The chain recombines TRBV6-1 with TRBJ2-2, with 7 bases matching TRBD2. V gave up 4 bases and J gave up 0 bases; unmatched junction bases: 2. The CDR3 is made up of 15 amino acids. Per the germline V gene, CDR1 is MNHNS and CDR2 is SASEGT. CDR3 in DNA: TGTGCCAGCAGTGCGAGCGGGGCGAACACCGGGGAGCTGTTTTTT. It encodes CASSASGANTGELFF.

This clonotype was recorded a few times. The chain combines TRBV29-1 with TRBJ2-1; 11 bases map to TRBD2. After removal of 5 bases from V and 7 bases from J, the junction contained 7 bases not matched to a gene. The CDR3 extends over 14 amino acids. Germline-derived CDR1 and CDR2 are SQVTM and ANQGSEA. The CDR3 protein is CSVNSGGAGNEQFF. The CDR3 DNA is TGCAGCGTTAATAGCGGGGGGGCTGGGAATGAGCAGTTCTTC.

V and J are TRBV11-2 and TRBJ2-7, with D possibly TRBD2 on 5 matching bases. The CDR3 is made up of 15 amino acids. CDR1 is SGHAT, CDR2 FQNNGV, per germline. Trimming removed 0 bases at V and 4 bases at J, with 13 bases between. Here the CDR3 reads CASSLDRGLSYEQYF. In nucleotides, the CDR3 is TGTGCCAGCAGCTTAGATCGGGGTCTAAGTTACGAGCAGTACTTC.

A few counts support this clonotype. The chain couples TRBV2 to TRBJ2-1; 11 bases are shared with TRBD2. Losses at the gene ends were 9 bases for V and 6 bases for J; bases not matched to a gene: 4. This CDR3 region has 13 residues. The germline CDR1 and CDR2 sequences are SNHLY and FYNNEI. CDR3 sequence (DNA): TGTGCCAGTTCTAGCGGGGGGCTCAATGAGCAGTTCTTC. Amino acids: CASSSGGLNEQFF.

The chain carries TRBV5-1 and TRBJ2-7; 7 bases match TRBD2. Trimming removed 4 bases from V and 6 bases from J; junction bases left unmatched: 13. The germline CDR1 and CDR2 sequences are SGHRS and YFSETQ. The CDR3 has 15 residues. The CDR3 DNA sequence: TGCGCCAGCAGCCGGGAGGCAGGGATAACAGGCGAGCAGTACTTC. Protein: CASSREAGITGEQYF.

This chain connects TRBV4-3 to TRBJ2-1; 7 nucleotides agree with TRBD1. Germline-derived CDR1 and CDR2 are LGHNA and YSLEER. Trimming cost V 4 bases and J 9 bases; bases outside gene matches: 9. CDR3 size: 14 residues. In nucleotides, the CDR3 is TGCGCCAGCAGCCCAAGAGGGGGCGGCGGTGAGCAGTTCTTC. Residues: CASSPRGGGGEQFF.

The rearrangement joins TRBV15 to TRBJ2-2; D is possibly TRBD1 (5 bases). Deletions cut 7 bases from V and 0 bases from J, with 15 bases between. The germline V gene encodes CDR1 LNHNV and CDR2 YYDKDF (reference sequence). The CDR3 runs to 16 residues. CDR3 DNA sequence: TGTGCCACCAATTTGGACCAGGGCGCGAACACCGGGGAGCTGTTTTTT. Its translation is CATNLDQGANTGELFF.

The chain couples TRBV12-3 or TRBV12-4 to TRBJ2-1; D may correspond to TRBD1 or TRBD2 (5 bases each). The V gene lost 10 bases and the J gene lost 9 bases, with 22 bases spanning the gap. The CDR3 spans 14 residues. CDR3 loop: CAIRGPRGNGEQFF. CDR3 nucleotide sequence: TGTGCCATCCGGGGACCCCGGGGAAACGGTGAGCAGTTCTTC.

In its sample, this clonotype was seen a few times. The V call is TRBV7-8, the J call TRBJ2-3; perhaps TRBD2 as D (5 bases). V was clipped by 7 bases and J by 3 bases, with 29 bases between them. Germline V gives CDR1 SGHVS, CDR2 FQNEAQ. The CDR3 has 19 residues. The CDR3 DNA sequence: TGTGCCAGCATATCGGCGCCGGGGTCGGGGAAAATTGAAACAGATACGCAGTATTTT. It codes for CASISAPGSGKIETDTQYF.

The CDR3: CASSSGLIASYEQYF. For the CDR3, the DNA is TGCGCCAGCAGCTCGGGACTGATAGCGTCCTACGAGCAGTACTTC. The rearrangement uses TRBV5-1 and TRBJ2-7; D perhaps matches TRBD2 (6 bases). Germline-derived CDR1 and CDR2 are SGHRS and YFSETQ. Trimming took 3 bases from V and 1 from J, leaving 14 bases between them. This CDR3 is 15 amino acids long.